This passage covers 7 T cell receptor beta chains from one sample sequenced in a study of OX40 agonist ivuxolimab in advanced cancers. Profiling relied on immunoSEQ multiplex PCR, and the TCRdb table lists in-frame clones only, not all of them. The table records under 75,000 clones, about four fifths of them present only once. Sequencing was performed on CD4+ or CD8+ T cells sorted from blood, taken in a trial of the OX40 agonist ivuxolimab. Receptor source: an adult with an advanced solid tumor such as melanoma, head and neck, liver or kidney cancer.

The gene calls are TRBV6-5 and TRBJ2-7, with TRBD2 as a possible D gene (5 bases). V lost 5 bases and J 2 bases, leaving 13 bases between the germline ends. The CDR3 length is 14 residues. Per the germline V gene, CDR1 is MNHEY and CDR2 is SVGAGI. The CDR3 nucleotides are TGTGCCAGCAGTAACGGGGTAATCGCCTACGAGCAGTACTTC. It translates to CASSNGVIAYEQYF.

A remark on this clone: Other DNA sequences in this specimen translate into the identical CDR3. The chain links TRBV6-5 to TRBJ2-3; weak D call: TRBD1 (7 bases). The CDR3 loop spans 14 amino acids. V dropped 6 bases and J dropped 7 bases, with 17 bases sitting between them. The germline V gene has CDR1 MNHEY and CDR2 SVGAGI. The CDR3 nucleotides read TGTGCCAGCAGCACAGCAGGGGGGCCCCATACGCAGTATTTT. Its translation: CASSTAGGPHTQYF.

This clone was seen a single time. The CDR3 nucleotides read TGCGCCAGCAGCTGGGGACAGCGATCGACTTTGAACCCCTCCGGGGAGCTGTTTTTT. It encodes CASSWGQRSTLNPSGELFF. J is TRBJ2-2 and V is TRBV5-1, with TRBD1 matching over 7 bases. CDR1 SGHRS and CDR2 YFSETQ come from the germline V gene. V shed 3 bases and J 6 bases; nucleotides not matched to a gene: 20. The CDR3 length is 19 residues. The full variable domain, rest sourced from reference TRBV5-1 and TRBJ2-2, is KAGVTQTPRYLIKTRGQQVTLSCSPISGHRSVSWYQQTPGQGLQFLFEYFSETQRNKGNFPGRFSGRQFSNSRSEMNVSTLELGDSALYLCASSWGQRSTLNPSGELFFGEGSRLTVL.

The chain couples TRBV7-2 to TRBJ1-1, with TRBD1 as a possible D gene (6 bases). Germline V lookup: CDR1 SGHTA, CDR2 FQGNSA. CDR3 size: 14 residues. Trimming left V 1 base short and J 5 bases short, with 11 bases between. The CDR3 loop is CASSLETGGTEAFF. The CDR3 DNA reads TGTGCCAGCAGCTTAGAGACAGGCGGAACTGAAGCTTTCTTT.

This clone has just one count. The V and J genes are TRBV20-1 and TRBJ1-2, with unresolved D. Per the germline V gene, CDR1 is DFQATT and CDR2 is SNEGSKA (reference sequence). The CDR3 extends over 11 amino acids. Deletions cut 6 bases from V and 8 bases from J, with 13 bases between. The CDR3 DNA reads TGCAGTGCGACCGACGGAGGGGGCTACACCTTC. This gives the protein CSATDGGGYTF.

V is TRBV5-6 and J is TRBJ1-5, with D unclear. Germline CDR1 SGHDT, CDR2 YYEEEE. The CDR3 sequence is 15 residues long. V was clipped by 1 base and J by 4 bases, with 12 bases between them. The DNA of the CDR3 is TGTGCCAGCAGCTTGAACGGGTTCCAAAATCAGCCCCAGCATTTT. Amino acid sequence: CASSLNGFQNQPQHF.

This rearrangement joins TRBV7-6 to TRBJ1-1, with 7 positions matching TRBD1. The CDR3 length is 16 residues. The junction had 7 bases not matched to a gene; V was cut back by 2 bases and J by 1 base. Germline V lookup: CDR1 SGHVS, CDR2 FNYEAQ. The CDR3 here is CASSLQPTGRNTEAFF. Written as DNA, the CDR3 is TGTGCCAGCAGCTTACAACCGACAGGGAGGAACACTGAAGCTTTCTTT.